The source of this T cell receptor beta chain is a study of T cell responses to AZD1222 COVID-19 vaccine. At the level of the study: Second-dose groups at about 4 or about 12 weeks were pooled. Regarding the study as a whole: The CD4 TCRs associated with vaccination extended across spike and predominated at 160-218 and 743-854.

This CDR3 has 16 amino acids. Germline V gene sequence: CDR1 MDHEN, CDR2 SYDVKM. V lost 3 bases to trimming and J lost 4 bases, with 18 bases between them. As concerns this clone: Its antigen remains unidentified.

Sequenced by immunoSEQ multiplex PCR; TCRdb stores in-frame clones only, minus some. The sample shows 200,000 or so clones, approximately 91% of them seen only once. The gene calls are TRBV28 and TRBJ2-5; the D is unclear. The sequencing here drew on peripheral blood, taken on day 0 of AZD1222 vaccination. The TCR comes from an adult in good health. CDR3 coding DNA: TGTGCCAGCAGTTTTTCCGGAGCCGGAATCGGAGAGACCCAGTACTTC. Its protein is CASSFSGAGIGETQYF.